This section outlines one T cell receptor beta chain sequence together with its context. Antigen: not known. Trimming cost V 1 base and J 7 bases; bases outside gene matches: 3. The CDR3 has 14 amino acids. In germline, CDR1 is SGHTA, CDR2 FQGNSA. Produced via immunoSEQ multiplex PCR; TCRdb's table is partial and in-frame only. The data show some 30,000 clones, approximately 85% seen once. This entry belongs to a study of early stage breast cancer tumors. Whole-study findings and limits: Functional markers like CD4, CD8 and FOXP3 were missed in bulk sequencing.

The specimen sequenced was blood. The clonotype comes from a person in their fifties with breast cancer. This rearrangement joins TRBV7-2 to TRBJ1-2; 10 nucleotides align to TRBD1. The CDR3 DNA reads as TGTGCCAGCAGCTTAGAAGGGACAGGGGTTGGCTACACCTTC. It specifies CASSLEGTGVGYTF.